The 29 T cell receptor beta chains below all came from one sample that was sequenced in a study of shared clonotypes between healthy human individuals. Sequencing used immunoSEQ multiplex PCR; TCRdb keeps in-frame clones, though not all of them. The sample includes some 2.4 million clones, 93% of them seen just once. The sequenced sample was naive CD4+ T cells from PBMCs. Subset here: CD45RA+ positively selected. The origin of the receptors is a man aged 18 to 30 in good health. Some clones in this sample may be carry-over from other donors' samples.

CDR3: CASSKKRGFSTRFYGYTF. Here the CDR3 DNA reads TGTGCCAGCAGCAAAAAGAGGGGGTTTAGTACTCGCTTCTATGGCTACACCTTC. V is TRBV21-1 and J is TRBJ1-2; the tabulated D call, TRBD1, remains unverified against the DNA. TRBV21-1 is designated a pseudogene. The CDR3 loop spans 18 amino acids.

The gene calls are TRBV29-1 and TRBJ1-4; unclear D gene. CDR1 SQVTM and CDR2 ANQGSEA come from the germline V gene. This CDR3 spans 13 amino acids. Trimming stripped 8 bases from V and 6 bases from J, with 16 bases between. In DNA, the CDR3 is TGCAGCCATACTGCGGGCCCGGATGAAAAACTGTTTTTT. Translated: CSHTAGPDEKLFF. Full variable domain (outside the CDR3, taken from reference TRBV29-1 and TRBJ1-4): SAVISQKPSRDICQRGTSLTIQCQVDSQVTMMFWYRQQPGQSLTLIATANQGSEATYESGFVIDKFPISRPNLTFSTLTVSNMSPEDSSIYLCSHTAGPDEKLFFGSGTQLSVL.

This sequence joins TRBV28 and TRBJ2-3, with D perhaps matching TRBD1 (6 bases). The CDR3 runs 14 residues. Trimming shortened V by 3 bases and J by 8 bases, and 15 bases separated the two germline ends. The germline V gene has CDR1 MDHEN and CDR2 SYDVKM. CDR3 loop: CASSFLTGFRTQYF. The CDR3 region has the DNA TGTGCCAGCAGTTTTCTTACAGGGTTTCGTACGCAGTATTTT.

V usage is TRBV6-5 and J usage is TRBJ1-5; weak D call: TRBD1 (6 bases). V was cut by 6 bases and J by 0 bases, with 12 bases left in between. Germline V gene sequence: CDR1 MNHEY, CDR2 SVGAGI. The CDR3 is made up of 15 amino acids. DNA for the CDR3: TGTGCCAGCAGAACAGACAGGCGTAGCAATCAGCCCCAGCATTTT. It translates to CASRTDRRSNQPQHF.

The genes are TRBV27 and TRBJ1-2; D remains ambiguous. V gave up 6 bases and J gave up 6 bases, with 17 bases separating them. CDR1 and CDR2 (germline): MNHEY, SMNVEV (reference sequence). The CDR3 length is 14 residues. Here the CDR3 DNA reads TGTGCCAGCAGCCCTCTTAGGCTTTATAATGGCTACACCTTC. It yields the protein CASSPLRLYNGYTF.

The chain uses TRBV7-9 and TRBJ1-4, with 7 nucleotides matching TRBD1. V trimming: 5 bases; J trimming: 0 bases; junction bases outside the gene matches: 0. Germline values: CDR1 SEHNR, CDR2 FQNEAQ (reference sequence). This CDR3 is 14 amino acids long. The CDR3 sequence is CASSDRATNEKLFF. The CDR3 coding sequence is TGTGCCAGCAGCGACAGGGCAACTAATGAAAAACTGTTTTTT.

The rearrangement uses TRBV6-1 and TRBJ1-5; D is unresolved. The CDR3 extends over 14 amino acids. The V gene lost 5 bases and the J gene lost 7 bases, with 15 bases spanning the gap. CDR1 is MNHNS and CDR2 is SASEGT in the germline V gene. The CDR3 region has the DNA TGTGCCAGCAGTAGCCAGGCTCAGGAACAGCCCCAGCATTTT. Encoded protein: CASSSQAQEQPQHF.

The chain's CDR3 is CAWSGRRTADYEQYF. CDR3 bases: TGTGCCTGGAGTGGAAGACGGACAGCCGACTACGAGCAGTACTTC. The rearrangement uses TRBV30 and TRBJ2-5; D may be TRBD1 (6 bases). The J call is doubtful: the DNA matches TRBJ2-7 better. Germline-derived CDR1 and CDR2 are GTSNPN and SVGIG (reference sequence). The CDR3 totals 15 residues.

V and J are TRBV11-2 and TRBJ2-3; 9 nucleotides line up with TRBD2. CDR1 and CDR2 (germline): SGHAT, FQNNGV. The ends lost 5 bases at V and 6 bases at J; junction bases unmatched: 6. The CDR3 runs to 14 residues. CDR3 loop: CASSAPTSGDTQYF. As DNA, the CDR3 is TGTGCCAGCAGCGCCCCAACTAGCGGGGATACGCAGTATTTT.

The chain links TRBV5-1 to TRBJ1-3; D possibly corresponds to TRBD1 (5 bases). V gave up 7 bases and J gave up 0 bases, with 11 bases separating them. The length of the CDR3 is 14 residues. The germline V gene encodes CDR1 SGHRS and CDR2 YFSETQ. This CDR3 reads CASSGQSSGNTIYF. The CDR3 coding sequence is TGCGCCAGCTCGGGGCAGAGCTCTGGAAACACCATATATTTT.

This chain uses TRBV10-3 with TRBJ2-3; TRBD1 agrees at 12 bases. CDR3 length equals 15 residues. The V and J ends lost 5 bases and 6 bases, in that order; junction bases with no gene match: 6. Per the germline V gene, CDR1 is ENHRY and CDR2 is SYGVKD. CDR3 nucleotide sequence: TGTGCCATCAGTAGACGGGACAGGGGGCCCGATACGCAGTATTTT. Amino acids: CAISRRDRGPDTQYF.

V and J are TRBV9 and TRBJ2-3; D might be TRBD2 (5 bases). Germline V CDR1 and CDR2: SGDLS, YYNGEE. Trimming stripped 4 bases from V and 2 bases from J, with 17 bases between. The CDR3 consists of 16 residues. The CDR3 sequence: CASSLSGRGFTDTQYF. In nucleotides, the CDR3 is TGTGCCAGCAGCCTCTCGGGTCGGGGTTTCACAGATACGCAGTATTTT.

This clone was seen only a few times. The rearrangement links TRBV29-1 to TRBJ1-2; no clear D gene. Deletions cut 4 bases from V and 6 bases from J, with 9 bases between. Germline V CDR1 and CDR2: SQVTM, ANQGSEA. This CDR3 is 11 amino acids long. CDR3 DNA sequence: TGCAGCGTTGTATCCGAGCATGGCTACACCTTC. Its protein is CSVVSEHGYTF. The entire variable domain, with the rest obtained from reference TRBV29-1 and TRBJ1-2, is as follows: SAVISQKPSRDICQRGTSLTIQCQVDSQVTMMFWYRQQPGQSLTLIATANQGSEATYESGFVIDKFPISRPNLTFSTLTVSNMSPEDSSIYLCSVVSEHGYTFGSGTRLTVV.

This chain links TRBV28 with TRBJ1-2; 7 positions match TRBD1. This CDR3 has 17 residues. Per germline, CDR1 MDHEN and CDR2 SYDVKM. V lost 1 base to trimming and J lost 4 bases; unmatched junction nucleotides: 12. The CDR3 nucleotides are TGTGCCAGCAGTTTATTCGCCCGGACAGGATCGGTCTATGGCTACACCTTC. Translating gives CASSLFARTGSVYGYTF.

V gene TRBV4-1 combines with J gene TRBJ1-5; a weak D match, TRBD1 (5 bases). The V end lost 1 base, the J end lost 6 bases, and 13 bases lay between the germline ends. Germline V gene lookup returns CDR1 MGHRA and CDR2 YSYEKL. The CDR3 is 15 amino acids. CDR3 region: CASSQVVSGSQPQHF. CDR3 in DNA: TGCGCCAGCAGCCAAGTTGTCTCAGGGAGTCAGCCCCAGCATTTT.

The gene calls are TRBV6-6 and TRBJ2-7; D is unclear. V gave up 6 bases and J gave up 3 bases, with 15 bases separating them. Germline lookup yields CDR1 MNHNY and CDR2 SVGAGI (reference sequence). This CDR3 has 14 residues. CDR3 loop: CASSSHLVIYEQYF. CDR3 coding DNA: TGTGCCAGCAGCTCCCACTTAGTCATCTACGAGCAGTACTTC.

The chain uses TRBV9 and TRBJ2-2; 9 bases match TRBD2. V dropped 0 bases and J dropped 5; count of bases not matched to a gene: 5. The germline V gene encodes CDR1 SGDLS and CDR2 YYNGEE. CDR3 length equals 16 residues. CDR3: CASSVDLAGFTGELFF. In nucleotides, the CDR3 is TGTGCCAGCAGCGTAGATCTAGCGGGATTTACCGGGGAGCTGTTTTTT.

V gene TRBV29-1 combines with J gene TRBJ2-5; possibly TRBD1 for D (6 bases). The CDR3 length is 12 residues. The germline gives CDR1 SQVTM, CDR2 ANQGSEA. Trimming pared 5 bases from V and 1 base from J, leaving 8 bases between. CDR3 sequence (DNA): TGCAGCGTTTACAGGGCCCAAGAGACCCAGTACTTC. Protein sequence: CSVYRAQETQYF.

The chain has TRBV5-4 and TRBJ2-2, with TRBD2 as a possible D gene (7 bases). Germline CDR1 reads SGHNT; CDR2 reads YYREEE (reference sequence). The CDR3 covers 16 residues. Trimming removed 6 bases from V and 0 bases from J, with 15 bases in between. CDR3 region: CASNPRGAPNTGELFF. The CDR3 DNA is TGTGCCAGCAACCCCCGGGGGGCCCCGAACACCGGGGAGCTGTTTTTT.

The J gene is TRBJ1-2, the V gene TRBV11-2; D gene ambiguous. Trimming pared 4 bases from V and 4 bases from J, leaving 10 bases between. Germline CDR1 reads SGHAT; CDR2 reads FQNNGV. This CDR3 is built from 13 residues. The CDR3: CASSWEGSYGYTF. The CDR3 DNA reads as TGTGCCAGCAGCTGGGAGGGTAGCTATGGCTACACCTTC.

This clone showed up just once. The chain combines TRBV5-4 with TRBJ1-3; D is possibly TRBD1 (6 bases). V lost 4 bases to trimming and J lost 0 bases, with 11 bases between them. CDR3 length: 15 amino acids. The germline gives CDR1 SGHNT, CDR2 YYREEE (reference sequence). Here the CDR3 reads CASSRPGHSGNTIYF. The CDR3 nucleotides are TGTGCCAGCAGCCGGCCGGGACACTCTGGAAACACCATATATTTT.

The V call is TRBV28, the J call TRBJ2-1; weak D call: TRBD2 (6 bases). Germline lookup yields CDR1 MDHEN and CDR2 SYDVKM. V dropped 8 bases and J dropped 16 bases, with 30 bases sitting between them. This CDR3 comprises 15 residues. In nucleotides, the CDR3 is TGTGCCAGCCAGGAGGGCCTAAGGGGCAGAGGGCTAGTTTTCTTC. It translates to CASQEGLRGRGLVFF.

The chain links TRBV29-1 to TRBJ2-7, with D perhaps matching TRBD1 (6 bases). CDR1 and CDR2 (germline): SQVTM, ANQGSEA. This CDR3 contains 13 residues. Deletions cut 6 bases from V and 6 bases from J, with 18 bases between. CDR3 nucleotide sequence: TGCAGCGTGGTGTTCAGGGGCACCGGCGAGCAGTACTTC. Encoded protein: CSVVFRGTGEQYF.

This clone appeared once. This chain joins TRBV2 and TRBJ1-5; the D gene is possibly TRBD1 (5 bases). This CDR3 comprises 14 residues. V lost 4 bases, J lost 6 bases, and 13 bases lay in between. Germline CDR1 reads SNHLY; CDR2 reads FYNNEI. DNA for the CDR3: TGTGCCAGCAGTGCTGAAGGGGCTGGTCAGCCCCAGCATTTT. This translates into CASSAEGAGQPQHF.

The chain links TRBV7-9 to TRBJ1-4, with no clear D. V shed 5 bases and J shed 4 bases, with 11 bases lying between them. The CDR3 has 14 amino acids. CDR1 is SEHNR, CDR2 FQNEAQ, per germline (reference sequence). The CDR3 DNA reads as TGTGCCAGCAGCGAGCGGACGGTTAATGAAAAACTGTTTTTT. It translates to CASSERTVNEKLFF.

The V and J genes are TRBV10-3 and TRBJ2-2; 7 bases are shared with TRBD1. Trimming took 3 bases from V and 2 from J; bases not matched to a gene: 9. This CDR3 is built from 17 residues. Germline CDR1 and CDR2: ENHRY and SYGVKD. CDR3 nucleotide sequence: TGTGCCATCAGTGACCCGGAGAGGGGGCAAAACACCGGGGAGCTGTTTTTT. Translating it yields CAISDPERGQNTGELFF.

The gene calls are TRBV19 and TRBJ2-3; D uncertain. The CDR3 spans 14 residues. Trimming pared 5 bases from V and 0 bases from J, leaving 9 bases between. Germline loops: CDR1 LNHDA, CDR2 SQIVND (reference sequence). DNA of the CDR3: TGTGCCAGTAGTCCGGTCCGTAGCACAGATACGCAGTATTTT. Protein: CASSPVRSTDTQYF.

V usage is TRBV28 and J usage is TRBJ2-7; D is uncertain. The germline V gene has CDR1 MDHEN and CDR2 SYDVKM. The V end was cut by 7 bases, the J end by 4 bases, with 20 bases between. This CDR3 region has 15 residues. The CDR3 region has the DNA TGTGCCAGCAAGGCCAGTGGGGTGGGTGGTTACGAGCAGTACTTC. Protein product: CASKASGVGGYEQYF.

The chain couples TRBV5-6 to TRBJ2-3, with 8 bases matching TRBD2. V shed 5 bases, J shed 5 bases, and the junction held 19 bases outside the gene matches. The germline gives CDR1 SGHDT, CDR2 YYEEEE. This CDR3 has 18 amino acids. The CDR3 nucleotides are TGTGCCAGCAGACCGACGACTACTAGCGGCCCAATGGGAGATACGCAGTATTTT. Its translation: CASRPTTTSGPMGDTQYF.